The entry below describes one T cell receptor beta chain. It lacks a known antigen. Base qualities are not recorded, but no much larger clone differs from it by a single base. Enrolling through a virtual design, the prospective study's participants ranged in age from roughly 18 to 89 years and lived across around 25 United States geographic areas. In the prospective study, cohorts were assigned on the basis of participant-reported clinical history obtained from a screening survey and a study questionnaire. ImmuneRACE Cohort 3 recovered participants were defined by two consecutive negative NP/OP PCR tests, healthcare professional clearance, or symptom resolution. In the prospective study, mobile phlebotomists collected whole blood, serum and a nasopharyngeal or oropharyngeal swab from each participant. Over a roughly 2-month period, participants in the prospective study had the option of providing additional blood draws and questionnaires. Prospective study blood samples were shipped either frozen or at room temperature before DNA extraction.

The sample belongs to a study of blood T cell repertoires in COVID-19 (dated by TCRdb to the early 2020s). In terms of the full investigation: Samples from collaborators originated in the United States, Italy and Spain and spanned both the acute and convalescent phases of COVID-19. The prospective study material was composed of cDNA or gDNA derived from T cells, B-cell-depleted T cells, or PBMCs. Deeply sampled blood TCRbeta repertoires from subjects exposed to, actively infected with, or recovered from COVID-19 were included in the dataset. Nearly every sample came with metadata listing a de-identified subject ID, COVID-19 status, age in years and sex. The samples were drawn from two sources: the first 160 participants of the ongoing ImmuneRACE study, and 1,000 to 1,500 subjects contributed by 6 global collaborators. A freely available public database, intended as a resource for researchers studying the immune response to SARS-CoV-2, is where the repertoires were released. Where available, HLA class I and class II types were obtained from metadata supplied by the sample provider rather than from assay-based typing.

Overall study outcomes, separate from this receptor: The quantity of clinical and demographic metadata differed by source and by participant and was supplied without curation.

The immunoSEQ Assay, a bias-controlled multiplex PCR, was used to amplify TCRbeta CDR3 regions from genomic DNA. The original methods were these. Within the assay, amplification of reference gene primers was used to estimate how many nucleated cells each sample contained. Sequence reads were collapsed and filtered to measure the absolute abundance of every unique TCRbeta CDR3 rearrangement. For each sample, productive Simpson clonality was calculated by taking the square root of Simpson's diversity index across productive rearrangements. TCRdb stores this immuneACCESS table with in-frame sequences only. Part of the clones is absent; in the studies checked, under half of the shortfall reflects unresolved V genes, and no reason is known for the rest. D and trimming were read from the DNA, whereas the V and J calls and clone size are those reported in that table. This sample comprises approximately 300,000 clones, 92% of them detected only once. Jointly, the top ten make up 15% to 20% of the sample.

Germline trimming: 6 bases from V, 1 base from J; junction bases outside gene matches: 8. CDR1 is given as MNHEY and CDR2 as SMNVEV, both from the germline V gene (reference sequence). Including cysteine and phenylalanine, the CDR3 has 16 amino acids. CDR3 DNA is the only sequence kept; it has 48 bases, read in frame from the first base. The V and J genes are TRBV27 and TRBJ2-2; 7 central nucleotides agree with TRBD2. The receptor was isolated from a woman aged 25 to 39 who had recovered from COVID-19. Sequenced: PBMCs or T cells enriched from blood (not recorded which). Here the CDR3 is given as CASRRLAEMNTGELFF. The nucleotides read TGTGCCAGCAGACGTCTAGCGGAGATGAACACCGGGGAGCTGTTTTTT.